This entry describes one T cell receptor beta chain. Its antigen is undetermined. Sampling times: baseline, cycle 4 day 1, cycle 7 day 1. The length of the CDR3 is 16 residues. CDR1 is SEHNR and CDR2 is FQNEAQ in the germline V gene (reference sequence). The V and J ends lost 1 base and 5 bases respectively, with 18 bases between them. The sample is drawn from a study of OX40 agonist ivuxolimab in advanced cancers. General study results and limits: Both blood CD4+ and CD8+ T cells showed clonal growth by week 6 at 0.1 to 3.0 mg/kg.

Profiling relied on immunoSEQ multiplex PCR, and the TCRdb table lists in-frame clones only, not all of them. The sample yields 60,000 to 95,000 clones, about 85% seen once. V and J are TRBV7-9 and TRBJ2-7, with D perhaps matching TRBD1 (5 bases). This clonotype was sampled from an adult with an advanced solid tumor such as melanoma, head and neck, liver or kidney cancer. Sequencing used CD4+ or CD8+ T cells sorted from blood, obtained in a trial of the OX40 agonist ivuxolimab. CDR3 nucleotide sequence: TGTGCCAGCAGCTTAGTAGGAGCAGGGTTGAGGAACGAGCAGTACTTC. It specifies CASSLVGAGLRNEQYF.